This T cell receptor beta chain comes out of a study of T-cell reconstitution after alpha-beta-depleted transplantation in children. The CDR3 totals 13 residues. The germline V gene has CDR1 ENHRY and CDR2 SYGVKD. V gave up 10 bases and J gave up 2 bases; unmatched junction bases: 6. This clonotype has only a few counts. As yet, its antigen is unknown. The study's findings and limits: In patients about two months after transplant, alpha-beta T cells reportedly arose from several hundred expanded graft clones. After one year, T-cell counts and TCRbeta diversity mostly came from new T cells.

As it was prepared, the TCRbeta library received unique molecular identifiers. Each CDR3 protein gets one entry after TCRdb re-called the PCR reads with MiXCR. The sample contains under 400,000 distinct CDR3 sequences, roughly 25% of which appear only once. This clonotype was obtained from a male patient between 5 and 17 years old who had a stem cell transplant for acute lymphoblastic leukemia, so the T cells may come from the graft donor. This sample comprised PBMCs, mostly from graft donor cells, obtained 180 days after TCRalphabeta/CD19-depleted stem cell transplant. The chain recombines TRBV10-3 with TRBJ2-5; TRBD2 aligns across 8 bases. CDR3 in amino acids: CATGRVVQETQYF. CDR3 DNA sequence: TGTGCCACCGGGAGGGTGGTTCAAGAGACCCAGTACTTC.